This T cell receptor beta chain was retrieved from a study of radiotherapy plus CTLA-4 blockade in lung cancer. As for the study in general: Roughly a sixth of enrolled patients responded objectively, and approximately 34% had disease control. Study-wide results and caveats: Tumor-origin TCR clones grew in blood after radiotherapy plus ipilimumab.

This CDR3 is 15 amino acids long. Germline V gene sequence: CDR1 MNHNS, CDR2 SASEGT. The V gene end was trimmed by 6 bases and the J gene end by 3 bases; junction bases not matched to a gene: 7. The method was immunoSEQ multiplex PCR; TCRdb's version includes in-frame clones alone and lacks a portion of them. The sample yields around 71,000 clones, roughly three quarters seen once. As concerns this clone: The antigen remains undetermined.

Patients in the study, people with chemo-refractory metastatic non-small-cell lung cancer, received focal radiation plus ipilimumab CTLA-4 blockade. The origin of this receptor is a human donor with non-small cell lung cancer whose response to radiotherapy plus ipilimumab could not be evaluated. Some clones in this sample may be carry-over from other donors' samples. Specimen: peripheral blood, collected from a patient treated with radiotherapy plus ipilimumab. The V call is TRBV6-1, the J call TRBJ1-5; 8 bases match TRBD1. DNA of the CDR3: TGTGCCAGCAGCTCTCGACAGGGGCACAATCAGCCCCAGCATTTT. The encoded protein is CASSSRQGHNQPQHF.